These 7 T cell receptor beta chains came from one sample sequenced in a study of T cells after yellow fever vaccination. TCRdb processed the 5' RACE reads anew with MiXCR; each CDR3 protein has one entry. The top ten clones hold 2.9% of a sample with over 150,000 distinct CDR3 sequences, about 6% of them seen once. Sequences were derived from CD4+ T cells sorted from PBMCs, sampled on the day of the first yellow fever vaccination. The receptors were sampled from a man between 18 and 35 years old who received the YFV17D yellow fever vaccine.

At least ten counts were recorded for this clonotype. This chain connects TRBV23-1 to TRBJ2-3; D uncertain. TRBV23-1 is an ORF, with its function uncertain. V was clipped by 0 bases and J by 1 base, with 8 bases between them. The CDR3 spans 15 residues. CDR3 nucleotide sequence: TGCGCCAGCAGTCAATCGGCGGAAGGCACAGATACGCAGTATTTT. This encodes CASSQSAEGTDTQYF.

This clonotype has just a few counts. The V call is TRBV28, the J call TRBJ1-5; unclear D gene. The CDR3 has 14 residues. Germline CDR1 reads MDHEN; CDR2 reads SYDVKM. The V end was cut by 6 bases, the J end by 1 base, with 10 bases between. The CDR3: CASSSPGSNQPQHF. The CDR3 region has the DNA TGTGCCAGCAGCTCTCCAGGAAGCAATCAGCCCCAGCATTTT.

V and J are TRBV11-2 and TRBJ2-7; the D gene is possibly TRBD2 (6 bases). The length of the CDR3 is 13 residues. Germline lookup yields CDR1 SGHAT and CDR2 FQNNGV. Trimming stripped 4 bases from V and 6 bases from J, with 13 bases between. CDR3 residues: CASSSTEGAEQYF. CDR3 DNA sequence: TGTGCCAGCAGCTCCACGGAGGGTGCCGAGCAGTACTTC.

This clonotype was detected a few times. CDR3 DNA sequence: TGCGCCAGCAGCAGGGCCGGGACAGGGGTTTCTGGGGCCAACGTCCTGACTTTC. This gives the protein CASSRAGTGVSGANVLTF. The chain combines TRBV5-1 with TRBJ2-6, with 10 bases fitting TRBD1. Germline V gene sequence: CDR1 SGHRS, CDR2 YFSETQ. V shed 4 bases and J 1 base; nucleotides not matched to a gene: 8. CDR3 length: 18 residues.

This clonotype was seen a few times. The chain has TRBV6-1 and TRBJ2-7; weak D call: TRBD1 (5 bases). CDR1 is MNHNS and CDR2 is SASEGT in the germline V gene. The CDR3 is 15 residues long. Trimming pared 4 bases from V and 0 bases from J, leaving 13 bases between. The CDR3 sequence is CASSAPDKNSYEQYV. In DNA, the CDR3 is TGTGCCAGCAGTGCCCCGGACAAAAACTCCTACGAGCAGTACGTC.

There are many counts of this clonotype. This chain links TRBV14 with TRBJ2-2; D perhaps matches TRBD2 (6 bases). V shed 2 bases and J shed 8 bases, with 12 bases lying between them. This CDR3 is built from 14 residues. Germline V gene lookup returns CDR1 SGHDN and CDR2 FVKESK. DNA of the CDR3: TGTGCCAGCAGCCAACCTGGGGGGTCGGGGGAGCTGTTTTTT. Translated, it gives CASSQPGGSGELFF.

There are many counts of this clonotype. CDR3 coding DNA: TGTGCCAGCAGTCGTAGTGCCCTTTCAATCAGAGGCCAGTTCTTC. It yields the protein CASSRSALSIRGQFF. The V and J genes are TRBV11-2 and TRBJ2-1; D is uncertain. Germline lookup yields CDR1 SGHAT and CDR2 FQNNGV. Trimming removed 6 bases from V and 13 bases from J, with 25 bases in between. This CDR3 is built from 15 residues.